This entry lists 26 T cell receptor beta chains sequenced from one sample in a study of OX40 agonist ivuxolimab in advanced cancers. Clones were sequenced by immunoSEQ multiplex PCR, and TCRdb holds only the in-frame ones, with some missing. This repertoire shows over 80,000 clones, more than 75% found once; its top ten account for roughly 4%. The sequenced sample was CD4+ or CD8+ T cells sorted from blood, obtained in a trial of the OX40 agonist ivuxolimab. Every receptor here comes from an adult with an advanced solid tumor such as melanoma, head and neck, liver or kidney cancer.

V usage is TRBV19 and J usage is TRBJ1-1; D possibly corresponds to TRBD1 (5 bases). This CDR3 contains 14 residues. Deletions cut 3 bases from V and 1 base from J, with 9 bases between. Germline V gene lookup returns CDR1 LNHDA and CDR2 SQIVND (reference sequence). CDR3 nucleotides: TGTGCCAGTAGTATCTCCGGACAGAACACTGAAGCTTTCTTT. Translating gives CASSISGQNTEAFF.

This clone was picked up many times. CDR3 sequence reads: CASSRGTSGRVSSGELFF. CDR3 coding DNA: TGTGCCAGCAGCCGGGGGACTAGCGGGAGAGTGAGTTCCGGGGAGCTGTTTTTT. The chain combines TRBV5-4 with TRBJ2-2; 14 bases are a match to TRBD2. This CDR3 contains 18 residues. V lost 4 bases, J lost 6 bases, and 11 bases stayed unmatched. The germline V gene encodes CDR1 SGHNT and CDR2 YYREEE (reference sequence).

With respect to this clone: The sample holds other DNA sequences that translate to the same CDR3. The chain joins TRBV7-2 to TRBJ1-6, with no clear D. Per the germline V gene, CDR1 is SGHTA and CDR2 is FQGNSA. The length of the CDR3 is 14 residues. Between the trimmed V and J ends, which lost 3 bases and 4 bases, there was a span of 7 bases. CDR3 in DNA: TGTGCCAGCAGCTTGGACGGGTATAATTCACCCCTCCACTTT. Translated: CASSLDGYNSPLHF.

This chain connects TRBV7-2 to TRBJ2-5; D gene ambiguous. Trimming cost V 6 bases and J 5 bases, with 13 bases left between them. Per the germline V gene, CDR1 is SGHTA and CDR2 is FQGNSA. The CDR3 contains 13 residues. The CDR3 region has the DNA TGTGCCAGCAGTCCGGGCCCCCGGGAGACCCAGTACTTC. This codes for CASSPGPRETQYF.

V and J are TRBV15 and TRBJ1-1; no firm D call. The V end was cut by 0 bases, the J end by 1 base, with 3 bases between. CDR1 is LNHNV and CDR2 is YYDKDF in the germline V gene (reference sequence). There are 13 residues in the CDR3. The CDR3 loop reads CATSRDSNTEAFF. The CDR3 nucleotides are TGTGCCACCAGCAGAGATTCGAACACTGAAGCTTTCTTT.

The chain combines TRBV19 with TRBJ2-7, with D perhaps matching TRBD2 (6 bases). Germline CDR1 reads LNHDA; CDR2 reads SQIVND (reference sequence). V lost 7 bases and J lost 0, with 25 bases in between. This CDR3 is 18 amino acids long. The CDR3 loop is CASTWDSEFPKSSYEQYV. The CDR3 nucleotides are TGTGCCAGTACCTGGGACTCAGAATTCCCCAAAAGCTCCTACGAGCAGTACGTC.

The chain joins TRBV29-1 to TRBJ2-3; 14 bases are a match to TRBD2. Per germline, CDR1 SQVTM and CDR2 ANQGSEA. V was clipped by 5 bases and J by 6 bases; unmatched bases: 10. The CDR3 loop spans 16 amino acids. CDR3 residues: CSVRGLAGGDWDTQYF. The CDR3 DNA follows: TGCAGCGTTCGCGGACTAGCGGGAGGAGATTGGGATACGCAGTATTTT.

The chain's CDR3 is CASDKGDSTNEKLFF. The CDR3 DNA sequence: TGTGCCAGCGATAAAGGGGACTCAACTAATGAAAAACTGTTTTTT. The chain is built from TRBV2 and TRBJ1-4; maybe TRBD1 (5 bases). Germline CDR1 and CDR2: SNHLY and FYNNEI. This CDR3 region has 15 residues. V lost 8 bases to trimming and J lost 0 bases, with 13 bases between them.

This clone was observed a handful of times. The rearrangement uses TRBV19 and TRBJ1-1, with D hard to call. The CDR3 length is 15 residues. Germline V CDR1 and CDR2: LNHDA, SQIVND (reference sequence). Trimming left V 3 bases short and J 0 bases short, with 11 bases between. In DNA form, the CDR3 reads TGTGCCAGTAGTATTGAGGGCCGGTTGAACACTGAAGCTTTCTTT. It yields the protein CASSIEGRLNTEAFF.

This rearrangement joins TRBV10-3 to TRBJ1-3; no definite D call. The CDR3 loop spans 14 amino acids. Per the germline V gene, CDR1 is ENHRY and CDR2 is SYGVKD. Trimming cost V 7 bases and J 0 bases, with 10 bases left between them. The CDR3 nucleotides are TGTGCCATCACCGACGGGTACTCTGGAAACACCATATATTTT. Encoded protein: CAITDGYSGNTIYF.

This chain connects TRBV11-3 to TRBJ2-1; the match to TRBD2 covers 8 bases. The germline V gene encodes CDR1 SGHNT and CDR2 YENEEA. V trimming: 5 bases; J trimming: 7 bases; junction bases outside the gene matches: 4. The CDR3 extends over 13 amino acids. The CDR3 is CASSPGGANEQFF. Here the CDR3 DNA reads TGTGCCAGCAGCCCCGGGGGGGCGAATGAGCAGTTCTTC.

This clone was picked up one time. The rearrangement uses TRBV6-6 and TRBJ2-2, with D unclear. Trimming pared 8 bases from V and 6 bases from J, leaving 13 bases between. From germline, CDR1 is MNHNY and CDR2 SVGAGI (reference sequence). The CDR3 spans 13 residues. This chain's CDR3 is CASPGRNSGELFF. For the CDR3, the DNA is TGTGCCAGCCCCGGCAGAAATTCCGGGGAGCTGTTTTTT.

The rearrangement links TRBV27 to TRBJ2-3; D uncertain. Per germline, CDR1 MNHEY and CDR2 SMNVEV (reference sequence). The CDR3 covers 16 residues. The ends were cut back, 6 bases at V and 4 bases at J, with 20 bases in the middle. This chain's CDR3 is CASSRFSSFRADTQYF. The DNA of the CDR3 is TGTGCCAGCAGCCGTTTTTCCAGCTTTAGGGCAGATACGCAGTATTTT.

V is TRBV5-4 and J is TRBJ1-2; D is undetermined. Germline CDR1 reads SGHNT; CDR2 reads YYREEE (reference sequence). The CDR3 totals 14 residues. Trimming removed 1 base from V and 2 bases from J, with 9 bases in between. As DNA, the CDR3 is TGTGCCAGCAGCTTGAATCGGATCAACTATGGCTACACCTTC. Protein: CASSLNRINYGYTF.

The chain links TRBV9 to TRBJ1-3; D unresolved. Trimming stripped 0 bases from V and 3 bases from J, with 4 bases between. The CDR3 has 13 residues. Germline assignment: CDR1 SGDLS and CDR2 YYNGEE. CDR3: CASSVEGGNTIYF. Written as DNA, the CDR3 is TGTGCCAGCAGCGTAGAGGGTGGAAACACCATATATTTT.

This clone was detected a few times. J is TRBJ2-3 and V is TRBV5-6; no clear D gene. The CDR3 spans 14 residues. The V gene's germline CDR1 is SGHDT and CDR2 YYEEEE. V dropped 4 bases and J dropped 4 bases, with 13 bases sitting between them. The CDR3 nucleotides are TGTGCCAGCAGCCCCTTGGGCCTCGCAGATACGCAGTATTTT. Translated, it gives CASSPLGLADTQYF.

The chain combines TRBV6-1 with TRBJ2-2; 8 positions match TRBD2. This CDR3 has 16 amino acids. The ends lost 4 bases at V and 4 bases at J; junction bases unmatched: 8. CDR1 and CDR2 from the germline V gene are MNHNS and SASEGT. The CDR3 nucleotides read TGTGCCAGCAGTGCAATCAGCGGGAGTGGCACCGGGGAGCTGTTTTTT. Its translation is CASSAISGSGTGELFF.

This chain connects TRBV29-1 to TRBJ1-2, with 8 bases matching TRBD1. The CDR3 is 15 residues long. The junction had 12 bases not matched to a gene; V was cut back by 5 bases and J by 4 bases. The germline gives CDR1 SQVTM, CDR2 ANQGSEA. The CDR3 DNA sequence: TGCAGCGTTTCGGACCAGGGGGCGCTTGGCTATGGCTACACCTTC. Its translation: CSVSDQGALGYGYTF.

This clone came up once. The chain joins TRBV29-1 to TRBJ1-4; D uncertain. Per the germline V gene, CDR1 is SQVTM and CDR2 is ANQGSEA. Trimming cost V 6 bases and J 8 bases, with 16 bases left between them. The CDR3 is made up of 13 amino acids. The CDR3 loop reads CSVNPSEGEKLFF. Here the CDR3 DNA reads TGCAGCGTGAACCCTTCAGAGGGAGAAAAACTGTTTTTT.

The CDR3 DNA is TGTGCCAGCAGTTTTAATCAGGGGGCGAACTATGGCTACACCTTC. It codes for CASSFNQGANYGYTF. V usage is TRBV27 and J usage is TRBJ1-2; TRBD1 matches at 8 bases. The CDR3 totals 15 residues. Trimming cost V 3 bases and J 2 bases; bases outside gene matches: 5. The germline gives CDR1 MNHEY, CDR2 SMNVEV (reference sequence).

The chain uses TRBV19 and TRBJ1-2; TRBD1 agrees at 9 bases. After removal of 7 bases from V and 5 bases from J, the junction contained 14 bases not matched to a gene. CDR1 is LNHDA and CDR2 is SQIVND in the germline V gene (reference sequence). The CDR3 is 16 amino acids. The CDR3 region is CASIPQTGGAIYGYTF. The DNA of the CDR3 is TGTGCCAGTATCCCTCAGACAGGGGGTGCTATATATGGCTACACCTTC.

The CDR3 is CASSFLAGIDNEQFF. The CDR3 nucleotides are TGTGCCAGCAGCTTTCTAGCGGGGATAGACAATGAGCAGTTCTTC. The V gene is TRBV5-5, the J gene TRBJ2-1; 9 positions agree with TRBD2. Germline V gene lookup returns CDR1 SGHKS and CDR2 YYEKEE (reference sequence). This CDR3 contains 15 residues. The V and J ends lost 2 bases and 5 bases, in that order; junction bases with no gene match: 5. Looking up the rest from reference TRBV5-5 and TRBJ2-1 gives the full variable domain: DAGVTQSPTHLIKTRGQQVTLRCSPISGHKSVSWYQQVLGQGPQFIFQYYEKEERGRGNFPDRFSARQFPNYSSELNVNALLLGDSALYLCASSFLAGIDNEQFFGPGTRLTVL.

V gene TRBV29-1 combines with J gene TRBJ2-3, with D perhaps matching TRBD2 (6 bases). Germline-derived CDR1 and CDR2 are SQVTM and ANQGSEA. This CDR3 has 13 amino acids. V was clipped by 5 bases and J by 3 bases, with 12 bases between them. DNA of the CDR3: TGCAGCGTTTCCCCGGAGGGAACAGATACGCAGTATTTT. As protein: CSVSPEGTDTQYF.

CDR3 sequence reads: CSVTHDEAFF. The CDR3 DNA reads as TGCAGCGTTACTCACGATGAAGCTTTCTTT. The rearrangement joins TRBV29-1 to TRBJ1-1; D gene uncertain. The V gene lost 5 bases and the J gene lost 7 bases, with 8 bases spanning the gap. This CDR3 has 10 amino acids. Germline V gene lookup returns CDR1 SQVTM and CDR2 ANQGSEA.

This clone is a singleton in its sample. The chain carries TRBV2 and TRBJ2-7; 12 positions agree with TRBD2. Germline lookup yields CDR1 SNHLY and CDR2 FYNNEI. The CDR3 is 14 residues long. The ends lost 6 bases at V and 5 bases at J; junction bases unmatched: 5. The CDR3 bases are TGTGCCAGCAGGTCCCCTAGCGGGAGGGACGAGCAGTACTTC. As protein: CASRSPSGRDEQYF.

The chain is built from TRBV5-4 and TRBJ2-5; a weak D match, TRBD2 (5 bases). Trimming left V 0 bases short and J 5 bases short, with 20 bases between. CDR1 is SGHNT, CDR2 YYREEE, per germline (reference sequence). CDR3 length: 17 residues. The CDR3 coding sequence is TGTGCCAGCAGCTTGGCCGGGGTGGCTTCCACGGGGGAGACCCAGTACTTC. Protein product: CASSLAGVASTGETQYF.